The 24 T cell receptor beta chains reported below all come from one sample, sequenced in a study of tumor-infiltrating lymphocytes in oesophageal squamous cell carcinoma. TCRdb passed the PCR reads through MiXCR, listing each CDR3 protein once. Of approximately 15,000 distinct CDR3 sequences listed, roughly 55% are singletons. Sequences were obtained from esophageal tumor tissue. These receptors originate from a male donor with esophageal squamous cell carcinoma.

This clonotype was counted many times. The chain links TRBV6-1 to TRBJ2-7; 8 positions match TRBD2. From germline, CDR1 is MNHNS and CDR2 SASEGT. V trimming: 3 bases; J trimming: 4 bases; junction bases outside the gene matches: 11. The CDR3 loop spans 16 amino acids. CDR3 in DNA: TGTGCCAGCAGTGATGCCAGCGGGGGCCGTCCATACGAGCAGTACTTC. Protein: CASSDASGGRPYEQYF.

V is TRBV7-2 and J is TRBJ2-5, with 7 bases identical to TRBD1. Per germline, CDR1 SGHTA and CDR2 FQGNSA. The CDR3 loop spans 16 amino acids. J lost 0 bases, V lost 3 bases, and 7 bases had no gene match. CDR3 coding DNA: TGTGCCAGCAGCTTGGGGACAGCTAAGTACCAAGAGACCCAGTACTTC. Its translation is CASSLGTAKYQETQYF.

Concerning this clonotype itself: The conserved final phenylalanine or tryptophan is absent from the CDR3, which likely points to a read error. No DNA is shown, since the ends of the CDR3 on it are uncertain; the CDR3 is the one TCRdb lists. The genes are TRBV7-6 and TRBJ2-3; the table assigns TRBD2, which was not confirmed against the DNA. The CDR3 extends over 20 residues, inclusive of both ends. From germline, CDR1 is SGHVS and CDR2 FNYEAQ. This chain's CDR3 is CASSLTRPSGRAGNEQFFGP.

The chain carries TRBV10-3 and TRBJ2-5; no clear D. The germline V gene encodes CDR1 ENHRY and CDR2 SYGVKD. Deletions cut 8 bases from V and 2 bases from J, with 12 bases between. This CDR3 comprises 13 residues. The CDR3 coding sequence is TGTGCCATCCACGAGCAATTGCAAGAGACCCAGTACTTC. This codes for CAIHEQLQETQYF.

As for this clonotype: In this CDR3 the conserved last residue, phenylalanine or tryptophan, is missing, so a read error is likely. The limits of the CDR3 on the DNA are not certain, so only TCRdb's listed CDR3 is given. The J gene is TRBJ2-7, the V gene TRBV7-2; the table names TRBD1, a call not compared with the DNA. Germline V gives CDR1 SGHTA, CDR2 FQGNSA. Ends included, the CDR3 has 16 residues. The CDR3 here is CASSRQGGVYEQYFGN.

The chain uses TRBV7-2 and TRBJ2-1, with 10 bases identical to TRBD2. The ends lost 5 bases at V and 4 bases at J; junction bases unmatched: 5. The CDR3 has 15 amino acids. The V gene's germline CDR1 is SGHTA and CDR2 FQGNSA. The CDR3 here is CASSLSGLAYNEQFF. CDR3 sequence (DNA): TGTGCCAGCAGCCTATCGGGACTAGCGTACAATGAGCAGTTCTTC.

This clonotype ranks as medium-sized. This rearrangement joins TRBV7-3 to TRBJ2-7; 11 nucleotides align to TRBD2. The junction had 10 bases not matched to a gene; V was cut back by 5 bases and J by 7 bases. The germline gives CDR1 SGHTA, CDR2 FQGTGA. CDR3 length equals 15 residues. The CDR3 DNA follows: TGTGCCAGCAGCCCTCAACTTACTAGCGGGGGTGAGCAGTACTTC. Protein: CASSPQLTSGGEQYF. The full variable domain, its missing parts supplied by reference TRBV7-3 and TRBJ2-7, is GAGVSQTPSNKVTEKGKYVELRCDPISGHTALYWYRQSLGQGPEFLIYFQGTGAADDSGLPNDRFFAVRPEGSVSTLKIQRTERGDSAVYLCASSPQLTSGGEQYFGPGTRLTVT.

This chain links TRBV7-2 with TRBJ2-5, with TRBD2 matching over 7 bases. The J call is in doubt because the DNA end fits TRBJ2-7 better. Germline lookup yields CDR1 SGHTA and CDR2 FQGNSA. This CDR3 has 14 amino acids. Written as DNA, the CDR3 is TGTGCCAGCAGCCCCACGGGACTAACCTACGAGCAGTACTTC. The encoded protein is CASSPTGLTYEQYF.

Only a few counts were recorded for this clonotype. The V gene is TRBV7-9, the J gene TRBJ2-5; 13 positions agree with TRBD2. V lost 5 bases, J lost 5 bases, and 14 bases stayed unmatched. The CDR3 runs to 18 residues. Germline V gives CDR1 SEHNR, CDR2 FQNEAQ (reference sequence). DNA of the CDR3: TGTGCCAGCAGCCCCACCCTGGGGGGGACTAGCGGGACGGAGACCCAGTACTTC. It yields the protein CASSPTLGGTSGTETQYF. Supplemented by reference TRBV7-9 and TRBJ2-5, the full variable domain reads DTGVSQNPRHKITKRGQNVTFRCDPISEHNRLYWYRQTLGQGPEFLTYFQNEAQLEKSRLLSDRFSAERPKGSFSTLEIQRTEQGDSAMYLCASSPTLGGTSGTETQYFGPGTRLLVL.

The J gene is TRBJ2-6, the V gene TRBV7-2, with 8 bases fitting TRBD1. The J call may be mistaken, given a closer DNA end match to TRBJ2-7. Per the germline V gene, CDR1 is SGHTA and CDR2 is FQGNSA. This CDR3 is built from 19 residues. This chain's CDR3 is CASSLVGGGQGRSSYEQYF. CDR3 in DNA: TGTGCCAGCAGCTTAGTAGGAGGCGGACAGGGTAGGTCCTCCTACGAGCAGTACTTC.

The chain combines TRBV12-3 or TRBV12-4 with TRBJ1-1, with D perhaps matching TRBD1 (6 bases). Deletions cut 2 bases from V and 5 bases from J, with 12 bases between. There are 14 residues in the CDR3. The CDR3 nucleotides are TGTGCCAGCAGTTTAAACAGGGCTAGGACTGAAGCTTTCTTT. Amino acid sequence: CASSLNRARTEAFF.

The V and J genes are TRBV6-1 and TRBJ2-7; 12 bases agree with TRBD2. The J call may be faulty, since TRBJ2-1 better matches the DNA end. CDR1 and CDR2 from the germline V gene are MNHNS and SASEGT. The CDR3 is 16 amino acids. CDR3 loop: CASSLASGRAANEQFF. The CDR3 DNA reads TGTGCCAGCAGTTTGGCTAGCGGGAGGGCGGCCAATGAGCAGTTCTTC.

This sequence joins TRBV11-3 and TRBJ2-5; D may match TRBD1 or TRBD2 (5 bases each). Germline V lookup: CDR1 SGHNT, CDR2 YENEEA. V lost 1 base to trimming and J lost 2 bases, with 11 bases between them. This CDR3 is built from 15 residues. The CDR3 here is CASSLVGGPQETQYF. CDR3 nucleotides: TGTGCCAGCAGCTTAGTTGGGGGACCTCAAGAGACCCAGTACTTC.

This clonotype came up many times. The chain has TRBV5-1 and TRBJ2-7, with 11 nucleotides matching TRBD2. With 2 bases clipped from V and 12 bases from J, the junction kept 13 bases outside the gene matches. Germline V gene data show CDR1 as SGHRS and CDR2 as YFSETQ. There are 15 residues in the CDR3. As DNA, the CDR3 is TGCGCCAGCAGCTTAGTGTCCGGGACTAGCGGCCGCTGGTACTTC. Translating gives CASSLVSGTSGRWYF.

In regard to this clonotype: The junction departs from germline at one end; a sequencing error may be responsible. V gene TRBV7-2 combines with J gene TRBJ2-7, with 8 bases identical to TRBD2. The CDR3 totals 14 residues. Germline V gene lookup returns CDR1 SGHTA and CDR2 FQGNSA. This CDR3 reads CASSGGIRVSPLHF. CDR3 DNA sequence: TGTGCCAGCTCGGGGGGGATTCGGGTTTCACCCCTCCACTTC.

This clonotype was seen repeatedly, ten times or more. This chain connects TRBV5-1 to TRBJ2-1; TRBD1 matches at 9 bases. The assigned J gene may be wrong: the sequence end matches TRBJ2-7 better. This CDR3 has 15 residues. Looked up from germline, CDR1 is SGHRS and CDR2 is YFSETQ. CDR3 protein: CASSLDTGQGYEQYF. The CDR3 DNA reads TGCGCCAGCAGCTTGGATACGGGACAGGGATACGAGCAGTACTTC.

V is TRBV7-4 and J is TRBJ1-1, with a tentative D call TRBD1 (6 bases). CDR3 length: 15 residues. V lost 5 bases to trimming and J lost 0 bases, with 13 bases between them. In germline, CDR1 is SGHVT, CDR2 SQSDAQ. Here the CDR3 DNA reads TGTGCCAGCAGCCCCCCAAGGGGGGTGAACACTGAAGCTTTCTTT. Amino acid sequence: CASSPPRGVNTEAFF.

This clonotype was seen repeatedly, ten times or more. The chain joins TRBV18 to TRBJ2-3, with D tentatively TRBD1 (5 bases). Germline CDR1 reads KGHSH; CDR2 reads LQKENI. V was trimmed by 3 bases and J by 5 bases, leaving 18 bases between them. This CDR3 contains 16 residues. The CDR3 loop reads CASSPAFTGEVDTQYF. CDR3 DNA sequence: TGTGCCAGCTCACCCGCTTTTACAGGAGAGGTAGATACGCAGTATTTT.

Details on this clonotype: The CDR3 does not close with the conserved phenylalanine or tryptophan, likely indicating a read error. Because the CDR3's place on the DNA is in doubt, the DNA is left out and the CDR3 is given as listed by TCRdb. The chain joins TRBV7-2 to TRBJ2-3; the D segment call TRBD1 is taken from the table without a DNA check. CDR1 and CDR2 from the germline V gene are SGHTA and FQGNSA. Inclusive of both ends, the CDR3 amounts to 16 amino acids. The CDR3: CASSLNRGPYEQFFGP.

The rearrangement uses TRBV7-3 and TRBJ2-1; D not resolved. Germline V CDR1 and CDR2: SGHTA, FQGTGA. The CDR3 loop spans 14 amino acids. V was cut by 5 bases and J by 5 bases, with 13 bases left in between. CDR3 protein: CASSVGPHDNEQFF. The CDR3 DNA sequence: TGTGCCAGCAGCGTGGGTCCCCATGACAATGAGCAGTTCTTC.

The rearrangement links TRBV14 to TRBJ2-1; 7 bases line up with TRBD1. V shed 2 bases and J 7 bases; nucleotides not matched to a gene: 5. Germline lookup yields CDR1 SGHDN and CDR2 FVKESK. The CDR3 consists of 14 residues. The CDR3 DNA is TGTGCCAGCAGCCAACTTACAGGGGTAAATGAGCAGTTCTTC. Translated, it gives CASSQLTGVNEQFF.

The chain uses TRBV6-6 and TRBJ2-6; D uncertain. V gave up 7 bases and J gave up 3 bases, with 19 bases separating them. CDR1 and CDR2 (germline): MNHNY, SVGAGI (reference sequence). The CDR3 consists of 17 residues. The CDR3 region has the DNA TGTGCCAGCAAGAGGCAGGTCCTCATCAGTGGGGCCAACGTCCTGACTTTC. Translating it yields CASKRQVLISGANVLTF.

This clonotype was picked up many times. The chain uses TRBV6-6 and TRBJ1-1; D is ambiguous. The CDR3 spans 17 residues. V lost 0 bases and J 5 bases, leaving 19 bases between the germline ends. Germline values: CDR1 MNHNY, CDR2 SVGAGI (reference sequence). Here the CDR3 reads CASSYSTVSFRETEAFF. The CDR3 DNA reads TGTGCCAGCAGTTACTCAACAGTGAGTTTTAGAGAAACTGAAGCTTTCTTT.

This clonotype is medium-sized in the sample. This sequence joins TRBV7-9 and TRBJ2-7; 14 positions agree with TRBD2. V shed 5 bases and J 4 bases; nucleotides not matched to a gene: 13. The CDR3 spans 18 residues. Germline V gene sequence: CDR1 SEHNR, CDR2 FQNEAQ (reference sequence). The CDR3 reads CASSQGLAGGPDQYEQYF. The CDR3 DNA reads TGTGCCAGCAGCCAAGGACTAGCGGGAGGCCCCGATCAGTACGAGCAGTACTTC.